A selection of T cell receptor beta chains follows, all from one sample in a study of identical twins. TCRdb re-called the 5' RACE reads through MiXCR, storing one row per CDR3 protein. The sample has about 190,000 distinct CDR3 sequences; approximately 15% are singletons. The same data also went into a second study, on T cells expressing NK-cell markers.

The sequencing sample was made of CD8+ T cells sorted from blood. These receptor sequences come from a woman aged 18-30 years in good health. Each CDR3 is given with its conserved first and last residue. The D gene is left open where the match is weak. Rows may omit the clone size; those that give it use once, few, many or a size class.

d_gene	abundance	v_gene	j_gene	CDR3aa
NA	NA	TRBV6-2/TRBV6-3	TRBJ2-1	CASSYSPRVGGNEQFF
TRBD1	few	TRBV7-8	TRBJ1-2	CASSLDLSGQGYGYTF
TRBD2	few	TRBV15	TRBJ2-3	CATSRPLAGTDTQYF
TRBD2	NA	TRBV6-1	TRBJ2-7	CASSAPGTSGTYSYEQYF
NA	few	TRBV20-1	TRBJ2-5	CSARDSDSGLETQYF
NA	NA	TRBV15	TRBJ2-7	CVTSIGTADEQYF
NA	medium-sized	TRBV6-1	TRBJ2-2	CASREPGDTGELFF
NA	once	TRBV7-9	TRBJ2-6	CASTPEGAGANVLTF
TRBD1	NA	TRBV9	TRBJ2-1	CASRGRDRGNEQFF
NA	NA	TRBV20-1	TRBJ2-1	CSASSSGSYNEQFF
TRBD1	few	TRBV14	TRBJ2-1	CASRDRGFDEQFF
TRBD2	NA	TRBV9	TRBJ2-2	CASSPAVAGGPSTGELFF
NA	NA	TRBV29-1	TRBJ2-1	CSVEGGWQDNYNEQFF
NA	NA	TRBV12-3/TRBV12-4	TRBJ1-4	CASSPTGSVNEKLFF
TRBD2	few	TRBV7-3	TRBJ2-1	CASSGGGTSGAYNEQFF
TRBD1	few	TRBV6-1	TRBJ2-5	CASSESTGLGETQYF
NA	NA	TRBV6-5	TRBJ2-7	CASSYGAASYEQYF
NA	few	TRBV7-8	TRBJ2-4	CASSPARAREGNIQYF
NA	many	TRBV12-3/TRBV12-4	TRBJ1-2	CASSTRLVSSDYGYTF
NA	few	TRBV6-1	TRBJ2-1	CASRLQGVPYNEQFF
NA	few	TRBV27	TRBJ2-7	CASSYRDKLYEQYF